One and the same sample provided the 29 T cell receptor beta chains below, sequenced in a study of T-cell reconstitution after alpha-beta-depleted transplantation in children. A TCRbeta library incorporating unique molecular identifiers was prepared. MiXCR, applied by TCRdb to the PCR reads, yields one record per CDR3 protein. The data show fewer than 250,000 distinct CDR3 sequences, roughly a sixth seen once. The sample consisted of PBMCs, mostly from graft donor cells, taken 360 days after TCRalphabeta/CD19-depleted stem cell transplant. The receptors originated from a male patient aged 2 to 10 who had a stem cell transplant for acute lymphoblastic leukemia, so the T cells may come from the graft donor.

This chain joins TRBV29-1 and TRBJ2-2; the D is unclear. Germline V gene sequence: CDR1 SQVTM, CDR2 ANQGSEA. Between the trimmed V and J ends, which lost 6 bases and 5 bases, there was a span of 10 bases. CDR3 length: 12 amino acids. In DNA form, the CDR3 reads TGCAGCGTGGGCCCTGGAACCGGGGAGCTGTTTTTT. It yields the protein CSVGPGTGELFF.

The chain employs TRBV5-5 and TRBJ2-3; a possible D gene is TRBD2 (6 bases). This CDR3 is 18 amino acids long. The ends were cut back, 0 bases at V and 4 bases at J, with 21 bases in the middle. Germline-derived CDR1 and CDR2 are SGHKS and YYEKEE (reference sequence). This CDR3 reads CASSLAISGPGSPDTQYF. DNA for the CDR3: TGTGCCAGCAGCTTGGCCATATCGGGCCCCGGGAGTCCAGATACGCAGTATTTT.

This clonotype was counted between two and nine times. The gene calls are TRBV6-5 and TRBJ2-2; 12 nucleotides line up with TRBD2. The germline V gene has CDR1 MNHEY and CDR2 SVGAGI. There are 15 residues in the CDR3. Trimming at V came to 2 bases and at J to 5 bases, leaving 0 bases not matched to a gene. CDR3 nucleotide sequence: TGTGCCAGCAGTTACACTAGCGGGGGGACCGGGGAGCTGTTTTTT. It yields the protein CASSYTSGGTGELFF.

This sequence joins TRBV12-3 or TRBV12-4 and TRBJ2-3, with 12 bases that match TRBD2. This CDR3 has 17 residues. V dropped 1 base and J dropped 0; count of bases not matched to a gene: 2. The CDR3 loop is CASSLGTSGESTDTQYF. In nucleotides, the CDR3 is TGTGCCAGCAGTTTAGGGACTAGCGGGGAAAGCACAGATACGCAGTATTTT.

The sample holds a few counts of this clonotype. The gene calls are TRBV7-8 and TRBJ2-7; D might be TRBD1 (6 bases). V was pared by 6 bases and J by 2 bases, with 11 bases between. CDR3 length: 13 amino acids. Germline-derived CDR1 and CDR2 are SGHVS and FQNEAQ. The DNA of the CDR3 is TGTGCCAGCAGTGAAAACAGGGCCTACGAGCAGTACTTC. Protein: CASSENRAYEQYF.

This clonotype turned up a few times. The rearrangement joins TRBV4-2 to TRBJ2-3; 9 nucleotides align to TRBD2. V trimming: 1 base; J trimming: 0 bases; junction bases outside the gene matches: 17. CDR1 and CDR2 (germline): LGHNA, YNFKEQ. The CDR3 contains 21 residues. The CDR3 bases are TGTGCCAGCAGCCAAGTGGGGCTGCAGCGGGGGGCCGACCCTAGCACAGATACGCAGTATTTT. This sequence encodes CASSQVGLQRGADPSTDTQYF.

This clonotype was observed a few times. The chain's CDR3 is CASSELAGGPSFQETQYF. CDR3 bases: TGTGCCAGCAGCGAACTAGCGGGGGGGCCGAGTTTCCAAGAGACCCAGTACTTC. The V gene is TRBV11-1, the J gene TRBJ2-5; 13 bases align to TRBD2. The germline V gene encodes CDR1 SGHAT and CDR2 FQDESV (reference sequence). This CDR3 region has 18 residues. V lost 5 bases to trimming and J lost 1 base; unmatched junction nucleotides: 10.

The genes are TRBV6-5 and TRBJ1-3; D is uncertain. CDR3 length: 15 residues. V dropped 3 bases and J dropped 0 bases, with 9 bases sitting between them. CDR1 MNHEY and CDR2 SVGAGI come from the germline V gene. For the CDR3, the DNA is TGTGCCAGCAGTTATAGGGATAGCTCTGGAAACACCATATATTTT. Translating gives CASSYRDSSGNTIYF.

The rearrangement joins TRBV15 to TRBJ2-3; TRBD2 matches 13 bases. The CDR3 is 17 amino acids. The V gene end was trimmed by 2 bases and the J gene end by 4 bases; junction bases not matched to a gene: 6. CDR1 and CDR2 from the germline V gene are LNHNV and YYDKDF (reference sequence). The CDR3 protein is CATSRPGTSGDADTQYF. DNA of the CDR3: TGTGCCACCAGCAGACCCGGGACTAGCGGGGATGCAGATACGCAGTATTTT.

The rearrangement uses TRBV29-1 and TRBJ1-2, with D hard to call. V lost 2 bases to trimming and J lost 6 bases, with 1 base between them. The CDR3 covers 9 residues. Germline V lookup: CDR1 SQVTM, CDR2 ANQGSEA. CDR3 sequence reads: CSVENGYTF. For the CDR3, the DNA is TGCAGCGTTGAAAATGGCTACACCTTC. The variable domain in full, completed from reference TRBV29-1 and TRBJ1-2, reads SAVISQKPSRDICQRGTSLTIQCQVDSQVTMMFWYRQQPGQSLTLIATANQGSEATYESGFVIDKFPISRPNLTFSTLTVSNMSPEDSSIYLCSVENGYTFGSGTRLTVV.

The chain joins TRBV28 to TRBJ1-5; D is undetermined. The CDR3 is 14 amino acids. V lost 3 bases to trimming and J lost 0 bases, with 6 bases between them. CDR1 MDHEN and CDR2 SYDVKM come from the germline V gene. CDR3 bases: TGTGCCAGCAGTTTTGTGTATAGCAATCAGCCCCAGCATTTT. This encodes CASSFVYSNQPQHF. Full variable domain (outside the CDR3, taken from reference TRBV28 and TRBJ1-5): DVKVTQSSRYLVKRTGEKVFLECVQDMDHENMFWYRQDPGLGLRLIYFSYDVKMKEKGDIPEGYSVSREKKERFSLILESASTNQTSMYLCASSFVYSNQPQHFGDGTRLSIL.

The chain combines TRBV7-2 with TRBJ2-3; the D is unclear. This CDR3 has 11 residues. The V gene lost 3 bases and the J gene lost 7 bases, with 5 bases spanning the gap. Germline V gene data show CDR1 as SGHTA and CDR2 as FQGNSA. CDR3 nucleotides: TGTGCCAGCAGCTTGCGGTATACGCAGTATTTT. It is translated as CASSLRYTQYF.

This clonotype appeared a few times. The CDR3 here is CATERDRSSYNEQFF. The CDR3 bases are TGTGCCACCGAACGGGACAGGTCCTCCTACAATGAGCAGTTCTTC. J is TRBJ2-1 and V is TRBV15; TRBD1 matches 8 bases. From germline, CDR1 is LNHNV and CDR2 YYDKDF (reference sequence). Trimming at V came to 8 bases and at J to 0 bases, leaving 6 bases not matched to a gene. The CDR3 has 15 residues.

This clonotype was counted a few times. The DNA is left out, because the CDR3 cannot be placed on it with certainty; the CDR3 is given as TCRdb lists it. The chain joins TRBV20-1 to TRBJ2-7; no check of the table's D call, TRBD1, against the DNA was made. CDR1 DFQATT and CDR2 SNEGSKA come from the germline V gene (reference sequence). The CDR3 length equals 13 residues, ends included. CDR3 sequence reads: CSAYVAAGTGVLF.

This rearrangement joins TRBV16 to TRBJ1-3, with 9 nucleotides matching TRBD1. Germline V gene sequence: CDR1 KGHSY, CDR2 FQNENV. V dropped 4 bases and J dropped 7; count of bases not matched to a gene: 14. This CDR3 comprises 17 residues. CDR3 loop: CASSRLPGQGRPNTIYF. The CDR3, as DNA: TGTGCCAGCAGCCGTCTCCCGGGACAGGGAAGGCCGAACACCATATATTTT. Using reference TRBV16 and TRBJ1-3 for the parts outside the CDR3, the full variable domain is GEEVAQTPKHLVRGEGQKAKLYCAPIKGHSYVFWYQQVLKNEFKFLISFQNENVFDETGMPKERFSAKCLPNSPCSLEIQATKLEDSAVYFCASSRLPGQGRPNTIYFGEGSWLTVV.

This clonotype was picked up a small number of times. The CDR3 region is CASSQDQHQETQYF. In nucleotides, the CDR3 is TGCGCCAGCAGCCAAGATCAACATCAAGAGACCCAGTACTTC. The V and J genes are TRBV4-3 and TRBJ2-5; no clear D. Trimming stripped 0 bases from V and 2 bases from J, with 7 bases between. The CDR3 is made up of 14 amino acids. Germline V gene data show CDR1 as LGHNA and CDR2 as YSLEER.

This clonotype was detected many times. The chain joins TRBV20-1 to TRBJ1-5; D is undetermined. The V gene lost 3 bases and the J gene lost 11 bases, with 20 bases spanning the gap. This CDR3 contains 14 residues. From germline, CDR1 is DFQATT and CDR2 SNEGSKA (reference sequence). The CDR3 DNA reads TGCAGTGCTAGTTATATTCGTGGCCGCGGGGCCCAGCATTTT. Its protein product is CSASYIRGRGAQHF.

The chain joins TRBV10-3 to TRBJ2-7; 9 bases are a match to TRBD1. CDR1 is ENHRY, CDR2 SYGVKD, per germline. This CDR3 spans 17 amino acids. V lost 0 bases, J lost 4 bases, and 10 bases stayed unmatched. For the CDR3, the DNA is TGTGCCATCAGTGAGTCGATTTCCTGGACAGGGGTGTACGAGCAGTACTTC. As protein: CAISESISWTGVYEQYF.

The J gene is TRBJ1-2, the V gene TRBV5-1, with D uncertain. The germline CDR1 and CDR2 sequences are SGHRS and YFSETQ. Trimming removed 4 bases from V and 6 bases from J, with 7 bases in between. This CDR3 is 11 amino acids long. The CDR3 spells CASSRGHGYTF. CDR3 in DNA: TGCGCCAGCAGCCGCGGGCATGGCTACACCTTC.

In this sample, this clonotype turned up many times. The rearrangement joins TRBV5-1 to TRBJ1-6; maybe TRBD1 (5 bases). V was pared by 0 bases and J by 2 bases, with 9 bases between. The CDR3 runs to 16 residues. CDR1 and CDR2 (germline): SGHRS, YFSETQ. As DNA, the CDR3 is TGCGCCAGCAGCTTGGTCGAGGGGCCCTATAATTCACCCCTCCACTTT. This encodes CASSLVEGPYNSPLHF.

The rearrangement joins TRBV12-3 or TRBV12-4 to TRBJ2-7, with 11 bases lining up with TRBD1. The CDR3 totals 16 residues. The ends lost 1 base at V and 2 bases at J; junction bases unmatched: 4. The CDR3 DNA follows: TGTGCCAGCAGTTTAGACCCGGGACAGGGGGCCTACGAGCAGTACTTC. Protein: CASSLDPGQGAYEQYF.

The rearrangement joins TRBV5-1 to TRBJ2-1; the D gene is possibly TRBD2 (5 bases). The CDR3 is 16 amino acids. Trimming took 0 bases from V and 0 from J, leaving 10 bases between them. Germline CDR1 is SGHRS and CDR2 is YFSETQ. The CDR3 DNA reads as TGCGCCAGCAGCTTGGCCGGGGAGATCTCCTACAATGAGCAGTTCTTC. As protein: CASSLAGEISYNEQFF. Full variable domain (missing parts from reference TRBV5-1 and TRBJ2-1): KAGVTQTPRYLIKTRGQQVTLSCSPISGHRSVSWYQQTPGQGLQFLFEYFSETQRNKGNFPGRFSGRQFSNSRSEMNVSTLELGDSALYLCASSLAGEISYNEQFFGPGTRLTVL.

This clonotype was recorded a few times. The chain joins TRBV7-8 to TRBJ2-2; TRBD1 matches at 8 bases. CDR3 length: 14 residues. Germline V lookup: CDR1 SGHVS, CDR2 FQNEAQ. J lost 3 bases, V lost 8 bases, and 5 bases had no gene match. The CDR3 bases are TGTGCCAGCTGGGGACAGGACCACACCGGGGAGCTGTTTTTT. Its protein product is CASWGQDHTGELFF.

This clonotype was counted only a few times. The chain employs TRBV20-1 and TRBJ2-7; the D gene is possibly TRBD2 (6 bases). This CDR3 has 15 residues. Trimming removed 6 bases at V and 5 bases at J, with 23 bases between. From germline, CDR1 is DFQATT and CDR2 SNEGSKA (reference sequence). CDR3 protein: CSAPGGLPSTHEQYF. DNA for the CDR3: TGCAGTGCCCCCGGGGGACTTCCATCTACCCACGAGCAGTACTTC.

The chain joins TRBV28 to TRBJ1-5; possible D gene TRBD1, 5 bases. This CDR3 spans 18 amino acids. V lost 3 bases, J lost 0 bases, and 18 bases lay in between. Germline values: CDR1 MDHEN, CDR2 SYDVKM. The DNA of the CDR3 is TGTGCCAGCAGTTTGAGGGGTATTTGGATCCTTAGCAATCAGCCCCAGCATTTT. Translated, it gives CASSLRGIWILSNQPQHF.

This sequence joins TRBV3-1 and TRBJ2-3, with D perhaps TRBD1 or TRBD2 (5 bases each). Trimming removed 4 bases at V and 5 bases at J, with 13 bases between. The V gene's germline CDR1 is LGHDT and CDR2 YNNKEL (reference sequence). The CDR3 sequence is 14 residues long. CDR3 residues: CASSPDPGRDTQYF. In nucleotides, the CDR3 is TGTGCCAGCAGCCCCGATCCGGGGCGAGATACGCAGTATTTT.

This clonotype has a handful of counts. CDR3 sequence reads: CASSVGTENNYGYTF. The CDR3 nucleotides read TGTGCCAGCAGTGTCGGGACAGAGAATAACTATGGCTACACCTTC. The V and J genes are TRBV12-3 or TRBV12-4 and TRBJ1-2, with 7 bases matching TRBD1. The CDR3 runs 15 residues. Trimming cost V 5 bases and J 1 base; bases outside gene matches: 7.

In this sample, this clonotype turned up a few times. The rearrangement uses TRBV12-3 or TRBV12-4 and TRBJ2-5; weak D call: TRBD2 (6 bases). V was clipped by 7 bases and J by 2 bases, with 14 bases between them. CDR3 size: 14 residues. CDR3 sequence: CASKTLGGQETQYF. As DNA, the CDR3 is TGTGCCAGCAAAACCCTCGGGGGACAAGAGACCCAGTACTTC.

This clonotype was counted only a few times. This rearrangement joins TRBV20-1 to TRBJ2-7; D ambiguous. Germline V lookup: CDR1 DFQATT, CDR2 SNEGSKA (reference sequence). This CDR3 region has 10 residues. With 5 bases removed from V and 0 bases from J, the gap between germline ends came to 2 bases. This CDR3 is CSALSYEQYF. The CDR3 DNA sequence: TGCAGTGCTCTCTCCTACGAGCAGTACTTC.